The T cell receptor beta chain described here comes from a study of Ad26.COV2.S vaccination and SARS-CoV-2 variants. Notes on this clone: Its antigen is undetermined.

The sample's treatment: some 20 received Ad26.COV2.S at low or high dose, single or two shots; 5 received placebo; per-sample allocation not given. At day 63 after the first vaccine or placebo injection, samples were drawn. An Ad26 vector was used to express Wuhan-strain SARS-CoV-2 spike as the vaccine. General observations from the study: Placebo recipients showed lower spike-specific TCR breadth than vaccinees.

CDR3 size: 17 residues. Produced via immunoSEQ multiplex PCR; TCRdb's table is partial and in-frame only. The repertoire has hundreds of thousands of clones, around nine tenths of them found once; the top ten carry 12%. The chain has TRBV21-1 and TRBJ1-1; the table calls TRBD1, which could not be checked here. TRBV21-1 is termed a pseudogene. The sequence derives from a person between 18 and 65 years old who received the Ad26.COV2.S COVID-19 vaccine or a placebo. The sample was peripheral blood, taken in a trial of Ad26.COV2.S vaccine versus placebo. CDR3 DNA: TGTGCCAGCAACCGGGGACAGGGGGCATCGAGAAACACTGAAGCTTTCTTT. It specifies CASNRGQGASRNTEAFF.